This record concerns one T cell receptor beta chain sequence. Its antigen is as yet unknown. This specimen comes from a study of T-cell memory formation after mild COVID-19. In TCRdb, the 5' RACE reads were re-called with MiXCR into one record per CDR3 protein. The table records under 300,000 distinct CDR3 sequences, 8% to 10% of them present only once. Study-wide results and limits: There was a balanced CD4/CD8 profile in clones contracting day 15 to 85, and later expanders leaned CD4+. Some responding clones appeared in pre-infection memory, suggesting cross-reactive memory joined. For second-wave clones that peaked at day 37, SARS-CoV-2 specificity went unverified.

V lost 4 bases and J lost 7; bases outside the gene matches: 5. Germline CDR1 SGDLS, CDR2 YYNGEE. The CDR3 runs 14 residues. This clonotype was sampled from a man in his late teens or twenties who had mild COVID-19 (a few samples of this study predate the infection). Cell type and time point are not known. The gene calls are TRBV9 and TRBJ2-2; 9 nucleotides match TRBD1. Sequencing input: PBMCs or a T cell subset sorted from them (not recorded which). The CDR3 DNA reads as TGTGCCAGCAGCCTTGACAGGGGGGTCGGGGAGCTGTTTTTT. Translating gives CASSLDRGVGELFF. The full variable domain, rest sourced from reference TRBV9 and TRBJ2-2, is DSGVTQTPKHLITATGQRVTLRCSPRSGDLSVYWYQQSLDQGLQFLIQYYNGEERAKGNILERFSAQQFPDLHSELNLSSLELGDSALYFCASSLDRGVGELFFGEGSRLTVL.